A selection of T cell receptor beta chains follows, all from one sample in a study of T cell repertoires in cytomegalovirus infection. TCRdb ran MiXCR on the reads and lists one entry per CDR3 protein. The data show 200,000 to 250,000 distinct CDR3 sequences, approximately 40% seen once. Their antigens are not known. The specimen was CD8+ T cells from cultured PBMCs, collected from culture after CMV antigen stimulation. The receptors derive from a human donor in good health (CMV status not recorded). Some clones in this sample may be carry-over from other donors' samples. Each CDR3 is given with its conserved first and last residue. Fields, in order: V gene, D gene, J gene, clone size, CDR3 protein, CDR3 DNA. The D gene is left open where the match is weak. Size tells how often a clone was seen (once, few, many) or the class of an expanded clone, and some rows leave it out.

V: TRBV7-2
D: .
J: TRBJ2-1
size: few
CDR3: CASSYRDLAYNEQFF
DNA: TGTGCCAGCAGCTACCGGGACTTGGCCTACAATGAGCAGTTCTTC

V: TRBV7-8
D: .
J: TRBJ2-4
size: .
CDR3: CASSSKGEALAKNIQYF
DNA: TGTGCCAGCAGCTCGAAGGGGGAAGCATTAGCCAAAAACATTCAGTACTTC

V: TRBV15
D: .
J: TRBJ2-6
size: few
CDR3: CATSRENPGHRPGANVLTF
DNA: TGTGCCACCAGCAGAGAGAACCCAGGCCACCGCCCTGGGGCCAACGTCCTGACTTTC

V: TRBV6-1
D: TRBD1
J: TRBJ1-2
size: few
CDR3: CARLKTGDGCGYTF
DNA: TGTGCCAGACTCAAGACAGGGGATGGCTGTGGCTACACCTTC

V: TRBV4-1
D: .
J: TRBJ2-5
size: .
CDR3: CASSPGAGETQYF
DNA: TGCGCCAGCAGCCCAGGAGCGGGAGAGACCCAGTACTTC

V: TRBV11-2
D: TRBD1
J: TRBJ1-3
size: .
CDR3: CASSSSTGGLSGNTIYF
DNA: TGTGCCAGCAGCTCTTCGACAGGGGGACTCTCTGGAAACACCATATATTTT

V: TRBV28
D: TRBD2
J: TRBJ2-5
size: .
CDR3: CASRKLRLAESQETQYF
DNA: TGTGCCAGCAGAAAACTCAGACTAGCCGAGTCCCAAGAGACCCAGTACTTC

V: TRBV27
D: TRBD1
J: TRBJ2-7
size: once
CDR3: CASSLTGTGHEQYF
DNA: TGTGCCAGCAGTTTGACCGGGACAGGTCACGAGCAGTACTTC

V: TRBV28
D: .
J: TRBJ2-6
size: few
CDR3: CASSLIGLNSGANVLTF
DNA: TGTGCCAGCAGTTTAATCGGGTTGAACTCTGGGGCCAACGTCCTGACTTTC

V: TRBV28
D: .
J: TRBJ1-2
size: .
CDR3: CASRIGPGLSREIHTF
DNA: TGTGCCAGCCGCATAGGCCCTGGCCTATCGCGGGAAATCCACACCTTC

V: TRBV7-9
D: TRBD1
J: TRBJ1-2
size: .
CDR3: CASSFSGQGIRGGYTF
DNA: TGTGCCAGCAGCTTTTCGGGACAGGGAATAAGAGGGGGCTACACCTTC

V: TRBV7-9
D: TRBD1
J: TRBJ2-2
size: .
CDR3: CASSPPQGNSNTGELFF
DNA: TGTGCCAGCAGCCCCCCACAGGGGAACTCGAACACCGGGGAGCTGTTTTTT

V: TRBV29-1
D: TRBD2
J: TRBJ2-1
size: .
CDR3: CSAVGAGGRNSYNEQFF
DNA: TGCAGCGCTGTGGGAGCGGGAGGGCGAAACTCCTACAATGAGCAGTTCTTC

V: TRBV5-6
D: TRBD2
J: TRBJ2-2
size: few
CDR3: CASSLRAGRTGELFF
DNA: TGTGCCAGCAGCTTAAGAGCGGGACGCACCGGGGAGCTGTTTTTT

V: TRBV5-1
D: .
J: TRBJ1-1
size: few
CDR3: CASSEQQGMNTEAFF
DNA: TGCGCCAGCAGCGAGCAACAGGGCATGAACACTGAAGCTTTCTTT

V: TRBV7-2
D: .
J: TRBJ2-7
size: .
CDR3: CASSLTRIHEQYF
DNA: TGTGCCAGCAGCTTAACGAGGATCCACGAGCAGTACTTC

V: TRBV12-3/TRBV12-4
D: .
J: TRBJ2-7
size: .
CDR3: CASSTPDTNLYEQYF
DNA: TGTGCCAGCAGCACCCCGGACACTAACCTTTACGAGCAGTACTTC

V: TRBV7-2
D: .
J: TRBJ1-2
size: .
CDR3: CASSLLKKADGYTF
DNA: TGTGCCAGCAGCTTATTGAAGAAGGCGGATGGCTACACCTTC

V: TRBV7-9
D: TRBD1
J: TRBJ2-1
size: .
CDR3: CASSPQIGQGQTYNEQFF
DNA: TGTGCCAGCAGCCCCCAAATCGGACAGGGTCAGACCTACAATGAGCAGTTCTTC

V: TRBV11-2
D: TRBD2
J: TRBJ2-1
size: .
CDR3: CASSRLAGGQSNEQFF
DNA: TGTGCCAGCAGCCGTCTAGCGGGAGGTCAGTCCAATGAGCAGTTCTTC

V: TRBV14
D: .
J: TRBJ2-7
size: .
CDR3: CASSQGPKAGEQYF
DNA: TGTGCCAGCAGCCAAGGACCGAAGGCGGGGGAGCAGTACTTC

V: TRBV6-5
D: TRBD2
J: TRBJ2-3
size: few
CDR3: CASSPMWSGGGGNTQYF
DNA: TGTGCCAGCAGCCCTATGTGGTCGGGAGGGGGGGGGAATACGCAGTATTTT

V: TRBV6-5
D: .
J: TRBJ2-7
size: .
CDR3: CASSYRGSYEQYF
DNA: TGTGCCAGCAGTTACCGGGGATCCTACGAGCAGTACTTC

V: TRBV19
D: TRBD1
J: TRBJ1-1
size: .
CDR3: CATLPTRDRVRYTEAFF
DNA: TGTGCCACGCTTCCTACCCGGGACAGGGTTCGGTACACTGAAGCTTTCTTT

V: TRBV7-2
D: .
J: TRBJ2-7
size: .
CDR3: CASSLAGYSYEKYF
DNA: TGTGCCAGCAGCTTAGCTGGTTACTCATACGAGAAGTACTTC

V: TRBV7-3
D: TRBD1
J: TRBJ1-2
size: .
CDR3: CASSLDRPSWGYTF
DNA: TGTGCCAGCAGCTTGGACAGGCCCTCGTGGGGCTACACCTTC

V: TRBV20-1
D: .
J: TRBJ2-7
size: .
CDR3: CSANGRASYEQYF
DNA: TGCAGTGCCAACGGTAGGGCGTCCTACGAGCAGTACTTC

V: TRBV6-4
D: TRBD2
J: TRBJ2-3
size: .
CDR3: CASSLRGISTDTQYF
DNA: TGTGCCAGCAGCCTGCGGGGGATTTCCACAGATACGCAGTATTTT

V: TRBV7-6
D: .
J: TRBJ1-1
size: .
CDR3: CASSNMSQNTEAFF
DNA: TGTGCAAGCAGCAACATGTCACAGAACACTGAAGCTTTCTTT

V: TRBV7-9
D: TRBD2
J: TRBJ2-2
size: few
CDR3: CASSSPIRSGGGLAVNTGELFF
DNA: TGTGCCAGCAGCTCCCCTATAAGATCCGGGGGAGGACTAGCGGTTAACACCGGGGAGCTGTTTTTT

V: TRBV15
D: .
J: TRBJ2-7
size: .
CDR3: CATSWDKVTYEQYF
DNA: TGTGCCACCAGCTGGGACAAGGTTACCTACGAGCAGTACTTC

V: TRBV12-3/TRBV12-4
D: .
J: TRBJ2-4
size: few
CDR3: CASSLGNANVNIQYF
DNA: TGTGCCAGCAGTTTAGGTAACGCCAACGTAAACATTCAGTACTTC

V: TRBV27
D: TRBD2
J: TRBJ2-7
size: few
CDR3: CASSLWGGYEQYF
DNA: TGTGCCAGCAGTTTATGGGGAGGGTACGAGCAGTACTTC

V: TRBV12-3/TRBV12-4
D: .
J: TRBJ2-3
size: few
CDR3: CASSLRTDTQYF
DNA: TGTGCCAGCAGTTTGAGGACAGATACGCAGTATTTT

V: TRBV5-4
D: .
J: TRBJ2-7
size: once
CDR3: CASSCTGGTPSYEQYF
DNA: TGTGCCAGCAGCTGTACCGGCGGGACACCTTCCTACGAGCAGTACTTC

V: TRBV12-5
D: .
J: TRBJ2-1
size: .
CDR3: CASDLPQGGPYNERFF
DNA: TGTGCTAGTGACCTCCCGCAGGGGGGACCCTACAATGAGCGGTTCTTC

V: TRBV28
D: TRBD1
J: TRBJ2-2
size: .
CDR3: CASSLGRGTGELFF
DNA: TGTGCCAGCAGTTTGGGCAGGGGGACCGGGGAGCTGTTTTTT

V: TRBV7-3
D: TRBD2
J: TRBJ2-3
size: .
CDR3: CASSLRTSGADTQYF
DNA: TGTGCCAGCAGCTTAAGAACTAGCGGGGCAGATACGCAGTATTTT

V: TRBV7-6
D: .
J: TRBJ2-1
size: few
CDR3: CASSLGLGNEQFF
DNA: TGTGCCAGCAGCTTAGGATTAGGGAATGAGCAGTTCTTC

V: TRBV5-5
D: TRBD1
J: TRBJ1-1
size: few
CDR3: CASSLEDRGQEYTEAFF
DNA: TGTGCCAGCAGCTTGGAGGACAGGGGGCAAGAGTACACTGAAGCTTTCTTT

V: TRBV11-1
D: .
J: TRBJ1-1
size: .
CDR3: CASSLIPQLNTEAFF
DNA: TGTGCCAGCAGCTTAATACCACAGCTGAACACTGAAGCTTTCTTT

V: TRBV7-9
D: TRBD2
J: TRBJ2-2
size: many
CDR3: CASSSLSGGRNTGELFF
DNA: TGTGCCAGCAGCTCCCTTAGCGGGGGCAGGAACACCGGGGAGCTGTTTTTT

V: TRBV12-3/TRBV12-4
D: .
J: TRBJ2-3
size: .
CDR3: CASRRTNGSADTQYF
DNA: TGTGCCAGCAGGCGGACTAACGGGAGTGCAGATACGCAGTATTTT

V: TRBV25-1
D: .
J: TRBJ1-2
size: few
CDR3: CASSQDGYGYTF
DNA: TGTGCCAGCAGTCAAGACGGATATGGCTACACCTTC